Following are 31 T cell receptor beta chains from one sample sequenced in a study of blood T cells in healthy people across ages. Using a J-beta primer mix together with a sample-barcoded 5' primer, a second PCR was run for roughly 6 to 12 cycles. MiXCR was run by TCRdb on the 5' RACE reads, yielding one entry per CDR3 protein. This repertoire shows 1.5 million or so distinct CDR3 sequences, approximately 42% found once; its top ten account for more than 4%. The sample was blood. The receptors originated from a woman aged 18-29 years in good health.

The genes are TRBV7-3 and TRBJ2-1; D perhaps matches TRBD2 (6 bases). The CDR3 is 15 amino acids. The V and J ends lost 1 base and 4 bases respectively, with 11 bases between them. CDR1 is SGHTA and CDR2 is FQGTGA in the germline V gene. The CDR3 DNA is TGTGCCAGCAGCTTAAGCGGGATGGGGTACAATGAGCAGTTCTTC. The encoded protein is CASSLSGMGYNEQFF.

The chain links TRBV11-2 to TRBJ2-1; weak D call: TRBD2 (6 bases). The DNA end is a closer match to TRBJ2-7, so the J assignment may be wrong. The CDR3 totals 15 residues. CDR1 is SGHAT and CDR2 is FQNNGV in the germline V gene. CDR3 sequence: CASSLTGGRYNEQYF. For the CDR3, the DNA is TGTGCCAGCAGCTTAACTGGGGGGAGGTACAATGAGCAGTACTTC.

This clonotype occurred a few times. The chain carries TRBV10-3 and TRBJ1-2; tentative D call: TRBD1 (6 bases). The CDR3 has 16 amino acids. In germline, CDR1 is ENHRY, CDR2 SYGVKD. V was clipped by 10 bases and J by 3 bases, with 24 bases between them. Here the CDR3 reads CATRGGDRTADYGYTF. CDR3 sequence (DNA): TGTGCCACAAGGGGGGGGGATCGGACAGCGGACTATGGCTACACCTTC.

The chain recombines TRBV29-1 with TRBJ2-5, with TRBD1 identical over 7 bases. The DNA end is a closer match to TRBJ2-7, so the J assignment may be wrong. CDR3 length: 13 residues. Looked up from germline, CDR1 is SQVTM and CDR2 is ANQGSEA. In DNA form, the CDR3 reads TGCAGCGTTGAGATACAGGGGAGTTACGAGCAGTACTTC. Its translation: CSVEIQGSYEQYF.

This clonotype was counted only a few times. This chain links TRBV7-2 with TRBJ2-3; 9 positions agree with TRBD2. This CDR3 spans 11 amino acids. V lost 6 bases and J lost 8; bases outside the gene matches: 0. Germline assignment: CDR1 SGHTA and CDR2 FQGNSA. The CDR3 DNA is TGTGCCAGCAGACTAGCGGGTACGCAGTATTTT. Its translation is CASRLAGTQYF.

Here the CDR3 DNA reads TGTGCCAGCAGTCCCCGACTAGCGGGGGGGTCTTGTAATGAGCAGTTCTTC. It encodes CASSPRLAGGSCNEQFF. The chain links TRBV12-3 or TRBV12-4 to TRBJ2-1, with 14 bases that match TRBD2. V lost 5 bases to trimming and J lost 7 bases; unmatched junction nucleotides: 10. The CDR3 totals 17 residues.

The chain is built from TRBV24-1 and TRBJ2-5; TRBD2 matches 9 bases. Unmatched junction bases numbered 0, after V lost 4 bases and J lost 1 base. The CDR3 contains 14 residues. The germline CDR1 and CDR2 sequences are KGHDR and SFDVKD. The CDR3 DNA reads TGTGCCACCAGTGAAGCGGGGGGCCAAGAGACCCAGTACTTC. It yields the protein CATSEAGGQETQYF.

This chain links TRBV6-2 or TRBV6-3 with TRBJ1-2; D gene unclear. The CDR3 sequence is 16 residues long. Germline V CDR1 and CDR2: MNHEY, SVGEGT. V gave up 8 bases and J gave up 3 bases, with 22 bases separating them. The DNA of the CDR3 is TGTGCCAGCGCATCGCGGGAGGGCAGCGGATACTATGGCTACACCTTC. It is translated as CASASREGSGYYGYTF.

This clonotype was recorded only once. CDR3 bases: TGTGCCAGTGAACCGGGACTCCACCGGACTGAAGCTTTCTTT. Its protein product is CASEPGLHRTEAFF. The chain couples TRBV12-3 or TRBV12-4 to TRBJ1-1; D might be TRBD1 (5 bases). This CDR3 spans 14 amino acids. V lost 9 bases and J 5 bases, leaving 19 bases between the germline ends.

A word on this clonotype: Mismatch with germline at one junction end may stem from a read error. This chain connects TRBV9 to TRBJ2-1; D is perhaps TRBD2 (6 bases). The CDR3 extends over 14 amino acids. Germline V lookup: CDR1 SGDLS, CDR2 YYNGEE. The CDR3 loop reads CASIVDGSYNEQFF. Written as DNA, the CDR3 is TGTGCCAGCATCGTAGACGGGAGCTACAATGAGCAGTTCTTC.

There are a few counts of this clonotype. The chain combines TRBV11-1 with TRBJ2-1, with 7 bases lining up with TRBD1. The CDR3 extends over 14 amino acids. CDR1 and CDR2 (germline): SGHAT, FQDESV (reference sequence). J gave up 5 bases and V 5 bases, and 6 bases lay outside the gene matches. CDR3 residues: CASSVRDRDNEQFF. CDR3 DNA sequence: TGTGCCAGCAGCGTCCGGGACAGAGACAATGAGCAGTTCTTC.

This clonotype has only a few counts. V and J are TRBV5-1 and TRBJ1-5, with 9 bases aligning to TRBD1. V was clipped by 5 bases and J by 7 bases; unmatched bases: 7. The germline V gene has CDR1 SGHRS and CDR2 YFSETQ. This CDR3 contains 14 residues. CDR3 loop: CASSSTGGDQPQHF. The CDR3 DNA follows: TGCGCCAGCAGTTCCACAGGGGGCGACCAGCCCCAGCATTTT.

To note about this clonotype: This may come from a read error, since a much larger clone is one base off. The chain's CDR3 is CASSQGAYEQCF. Written as DNA, the CDR3 is TGCGCCAGCAGCCAAGGGGCCTACGAGCAGTGCTTC. The chain employs TRBV4-3 and TRBJ2-5; D remains unclear. The CDR3 is 12 amino acids. Germline CDR1 LGHNA, CDR2 YSLEER.

This clonotype was found a few times. This rearrangement joins TRBV3-1 to TRBJ2-3; TRBD2 matches 7 bases. CDR1 and CDR2 (germline): LGHDT, YNNKEL (reference sequence). There are 15 residues in the CDR3. J lost 8 bases, V lost 2 bases, and 10 bases had no gene match. For the CDR3, the DNA is TGTGCCAGCAGCCAAAGACTAAGCGGGGAGGGTACGCAGTATTTT. Translation gives CASSQRLSGEGTQYF.

This chain uses TRBV29-1 with TRBJ2-5; a weak D match, TRBD1 (6 bases). The J call is doubtful: the DNA matches TRBJ2-7 better. The CDR3 is made up of 16 amino acids. Looked up from germline, CDR1 is SQVTM and CDR2 is ANQGSEA. The CDR3 reads CSVLRDPRLGAYEQYF. As DNA, the CDR3 is TGCAGCGTTCTCCGGGACCCAAGGCTGGGGGCTTACGAGCAGTACTTC.

This clonotype appeared a few times. The gene calls are TRBV12-3 or TRBV12-4 and TRBJ2-1; 8 bases fit TRBD2. V lost 5 bases to trimming and J lost 8 bases; unmatched junction nucleotides: 17. The CDR3 length is 17 residues. The CDR3 bases are TGTGCCAGCAGTCCGCGCACTCCGGGACTAGTAATCTATGAGCAGTTCTTC. This encodes CASSPRTPGLVIYEQFF.

The chain is built from TRBV29-1 and TRBJ1-5; D is ambiguous. V lost 2 bases and J lost 4, with 9 bases in between. CDR1 SQVTM and CDR2 ANQGSEA come from the germline V gene. This CDR3 is built from 13 residues. The CDR3 sequence is CSVEYAANQPQHF. The CDR3 DNA sequence: TGCAGCGTTGAATATGCGGCAAATCAGCCCCAGCATTTT.

The rearrangement links TRBV20-1 to TRBJ2-7; D may be TRBD1 (6 bases). In germline, CDR1 is DFQATT, CDR2 SNEGSKA (reference sequence). The CDR3 consists of 13 residues. Trimming removed 5 bases at V and 0 bases at J, with 11 bases between. For the CDR3, the DNA is TGCAGTGCTCGACAGGACTCCTCCTACGAGCAGTACTTC. Encoded protein: CSARQDSSYEQYF.

The gene calls are TRBV9 and TRBJ1-2; TRBD1 matches at 9 bases. This CDR3 contains 15 residues. Germline V gives CDR1 SGDLS, CDR2 YYNGEE. J gave up 8 bases and V 3 bases, and 11 bases lay outside the gene matches. The CDR3 DNA reads TGTGCCAGCAGCGAAGGCGGACAGGGGTTAGCAGGCTACACCTTC. Its translation is CASSEGGQGLAGYTF.

J is TRBJ2-2 and V is TRBV27, with TRBD1 identical over 9 bases. The V gene's germline CDR1 is MNHEY and CDR2 SMNVEV (reference sequence). This CDR3 is built from 17 residues. The V and J ends lost 3 bases and 5 bases, in that order; junction bases with no gene match: 10. DNA for the CDR3: TGTGCCAGCAGTTTGGCGACAGGGGGGAGTCGTACCGGGGAGCTGTTTTTT. Amino acids: CASSLATGGSRTGELFF.

This clonotype was picked up a small number of times. The V gene is TRBV12-3 or TRBV12-4, the J gene TRBJ1-5; D ambiguous. V was cut by 2 bases and J by 9 bases, with 14 bases left in between. The CDR3 contains 14 residues. The CDR3, as DNA: TGTGCCAGCAGTTTATATCCGGGCCCGGGGCCCCAGCATTTT. Its protein is CASSLYPGPGPQHF.

This clonotype was found a few times. The rearrangement joins TRBV2 to TRBJ1-1; D call uncertain. The CDR3 has 14 residues. From germline, CDR1 is SNHLY and CDR2 FYNNEI. Deletions cut 8 bases from V and 1 base from J, with 14 bases between. The CDR3 bases are TGTGCCAGCCTTGTTTTCCTGCCGAACACTGAAGCTTTCTTT. Translating gives CASLVFLPNTEAFF.

Written as DNA, the CDR3 is TGTGCCTGGAGTACGATGGCGGTGAACACAGATACGCAGTATTTT. It specifies CAWSTMAVNTDTQYF. The chain links TRBV30 to TRBJ2-3, with unresolved D. CDR1 and CDR2 from the germline V gene are GTSNPN and SVGIG (reference sequence). The CDR3 extends over 15 amino acids. Trimming cost V 2 bases and J 2 bases, with 14 bases left between them. Together with reference TRBV30 and TRBJ2-3, the CDR3 gives the full variable domain: SQTIHQWPATLVQPVGSPLSLECTVEGTSNPNLYWYRQAAGRGLQLLFYSVGIGQISSEVPQNLSASRPQDRQFILSSKKLLLSDSGFYLCAWSTMAVNTDTQYFGPGTRLTVL.

This clonotype was seen more than once but under ten times. V usage is TRBV30 and J usage is TRBJ2-3, with D hard to call. With 0 bases removed from V and 2 bases from J, the gap between germline ends came to 9 bases. Germline lookup yields CDR1 GTSNPN and CDR2 SVGIG (reference sequence). This CDR3 has 14 residues. The CDR3 spells CAWSVSRHTDTQYF. In DNA, the CDR3 is TGTGCCTGGAGTGTCTCCAGGCACACAGATACGCAGTATTTT.

This clonotype was picked up a small number of times. J is TRBJ2-3 and V is TRBV27, with TRBD2 identical over 8 bases. With 4 bases clipped from V and 7 bases from J, the junction kept 13 bases outside the gene matches. Germline V gene data show CDR1 as MNHEY and CDR2 as SMNVEV (reference sequence). The CDR3 runs 16 residues. In DNA form, the CDR3 reads TGTGCCAGCAGTTCTCCATGGGCAAGCGGGGGACATACGCAGTATTTT. It is translated as CASSSPWASGGHTQYF.

J is TRBJ2-3 and V is TRBV20-1; 8 nucleotides agree with TRBD2. Trimming removed 6 bases from V and 4 bases from J; junction bases left unmatched: 12. Germline V gene lookup returns CDR1 DFQATT and CDR2 SNEGSKA (reference sequence). This CDR3 is built from 15 residues. This CDR3 is CSAPQRGSNADTQYF. In nucleotides, the CDR3 is TGCAGTGCCCCACAGCGGGGGAGTAACGCAGATACGCAGTATTTT.

The V and J genes are TRBV10-3 and TRBJ2-1, with TRBD2 matching 14 bases. The CDR3 has 17 residues. CDR1 and CDR2 from the germline V gene are ENHRY and SYGVKD. The J segment lost 0 bases and the V segment lost 4 bases, leaving 2 bases of the junction unmatched. CDR3 bases: TGTGCCATCAGTGGACTAGCGGGAGGGAGCTCCTACAATGAGCAGTTCTTC. This gives the protein CAISGLAGGSSYNEQFF.

This clonotype was counted between two and nine times. The gene calls are TRBV27 and TRBJ2-3; D gene unclear. Trimming took off 2 bases at V and 6 bases at J, with 15 bases between the two ends. The germline V gene has CDR1 MNHEY and CDR2 SMNVEV (reference sequence). The CDR3 is 15 residues long. The CDR3: CASSLQATATDTQYF. The CDR3 DNA reads TGTGCCAGCAGTTTACAGGCCACAGCGACCGATACGCAGTATTTT.

The chain carries TRBV6-2 or TRBV6-3 and TRBJ1-4; D remains unclear. In germline, CDR1 is MNHEY, CDR2 SVGEGT. Between the trimmed V and J ends, which lost 8 bases and 6 bases, there was a span of 19 bases. The CDR3 runs 15 residues. The CDR3 DNA sequence: TGTGCCAGCGCCGGGTCGGCAGTCATGGATGAAAAACTGTTTTTT. Protein product: CASAGSAVMDEKLFF.

V is TRBV4-2 and J is TRBJ1-2; a weak D match, TRBD1 (6 bases). Between the trimmed V and J ends, which lost 0 bases and 13 bases, there was a span of 18 bases. The germline V gene has CDR1 LGHNA and CDR2 YNFKEQ. This CDR3 is 14 amino acids long. This CDR3 reads CASSQDIGGPAPTF. The CDR3 nucleotides are TGTGCCAGCAGCCAAGATATTGGGGGGCCGGCCCCCACCTTC.

CDR3 DNA sequence: TGTGCCAGCAGCAAACAGGGGAACCCCAGCTATGGCTACACCTTC. Amino acid sequence: CASSKQGNPSYGYTF. This chain joins TRBV9 and TRBJ1-2, with 7 bases lining up with TRBD1. Germline lookup yields CDR1 SGDLS and CDR2 YYNGEE. This CDR3 is 15 amino acids long. J lost 4 bases, V lost 4 bases, and 10 bases had no gene match.